This record concerns one TCR beta chain sequence. The CDR3 is made up of 16 amino acids. Germline CDR1 reads MRHNA; CDR2 reads SNTAGT. After removal of 6 bases from V and 8 bases from J, the junction contained 12 bases not matched to a gene. The data stem from a study of cytomegalovirus exposure and HLA in healthy donors. Use of 60 Vbeta and 13 Jbeta primers characterized the PCR. Only in-frame clones appear in the TCRdb table, and some are missing; sequencing was by immunoSEQ multiplex PCR. This table holds 90,000 or so clones, about four fifths found once. The TCR comes from a man under 40 in good health and CMV-seropositive. This chain joins TRBV6-4 and TRBJ2-1; TRBD2 matches at 11 bases. The sequenced material came from PBMCs. CDR3 region: CASSSGTSGGADEQFF. CDR3 DNA: TGTGCCAGCAGCTCTGGGACTAGCGGAGGGGCCGATGAGCAGTTCTTC.